Given below is one T cell receptor (beta chain) in context. The sample belongs to a study of control samples from healthy donors and cancer patients. Method: immunoSEQ multiplex PCR; TCRdb's copy keeps in-frame clones and lacks some. The profile covers roughly 400,000 clones, with around nine tenths appearing a single time and around 6.4% taken by the ten largest. The CDR3 consists of 16 residues. V was clipped by 3 bases and J by 4 bases; unmatched bases: 5. Germline assignment: CDR1 MRHNA and CDR2 SNTAGT. The sequence derives from a man aged 40-49 years with head and neck cancer. Sequencing input: PBMCs. The chain recombines TRBV6-4 with TRBJ2-2; 10 bases are a match to TRBD2. This CDR3 reads CASSDKTSGPTGELFF. CDR3 nucleotide sequence: TGTGCCAGCAGTGATAAGACTAGCGGGCCCACCGGGGAGCTGTTTTTT.